This is a list of T cell receptor beta chains from one sample in a study of blood T cell repertoires in COVID-19. Generated by immunoSEQ multiplex PCR, the TCRdb table keeps only in-frame clones and is missing some. Seen here are about 480,000 clones, 70% to 90% observed once, and the top ten hold about 2%. The sequenced sample was PBMCs or T cells enriched from blood (not recorded which). The receptors come from a woman aged 40 to 50 who had recovered from COVID-19. The CDR3 runs from the conserved cysteine through the conserved F or W. The order of the fields is V gene, J gene, clone size, D gene, CDR3 protein, CDR3 DNA. D genes are given only for firm matches. Some rows mark clone size as missing; the rest say once, few, many or name a class of expanded clone.

TRBV7-2	TRBJ2-2	.	.	CASSLATGFHPGELFF	TGTGCCAGCAGCTTAGCAACGGGATTCCATCCCGGGGAGCTGTTTTTT
TRBV14	TRBJ1-6	.	.	CASSQVSGSSYNSPLHF	TGTGCCAGCAGCCAAGTCTCAGGAAGCTCCTATAATTCACCCCTCCACTTT
TRBV3-1/TRBV3-2	TRBJ2-3	.	.	CASSPVSTDTQYF	TGTGCCAGCAGCCCAGTTAGCACAGATACGCAGTATTTT
TRBV6-5	TRBJ1-1	.	.	CASKQERILNTEAFF	TGTGCCAGCAAACAGGAGAGGATCTTGAACACTGAAGCTTTCTTT
TRBV4-3	TRBJ1-4	.	.	CASSQDSNLGRQGNEKLFF	TGCGCCAGCAGCCAAGACAGCAATCTTGGGCGCCAGGGGAATGAAAAACTGTTTTTT
TRBV7-2	TRBJ2-1	.	.	CASTSGWGGEQFF	TGTGCCAGCACCTCCGGCTGGGGGGGCGAGCAGTTCTTC
TRBV9	TRBJ2-7	once	TRBD2	CASSVAGTSVSYEQYF	TGTGCCAGCAGCGTAGCAGGGACTAGCGTCTCCTACGAGCAGTACTTC
TRBV30	TRBJ1-1	.	.	CAWSRGDTEAFF	TGTGCCTGGTCGCGGGGGGACACTGAAGCTTTCTTT
TRBV9	TRBJ1-1	.	TRBD1	CASSPETGRNTEAFF	TGTGCCAGCAGCCCTGAGACAGGGAGGAACACTGAAGCTTTCTTT
TRBV24-1	TRBJ2-7	once	TRBD1	CATSDGTGPEQYF	TGTGCCACCAGTGATGGGACAGGGCCGGAGCAGTACTTC
TRBV3-1/TRBV3-2	TRBJ2-3	.	TRBD1	CASSLLGQTGTDTQYF	TGTGCCAGCAGCCTCCTGGGACAGACTGGCACAGATACGCAGTATTTT
TRBV19	TRBJ2-7	.	.	CASSPAPGNPYEQYF	TGTGCCAGTAGTCCCGCGCCAGGGAACCCCTACGAGCAGTACTTC
TRBV13	TRBJ1-3	.	TRBD1	CASSFEGAGGNTIYF	TGTGCCAGCAGCTTTGAGGGGGCCGGTGGAAACACCATATATTTT
TRBV27	TRBJ1-5	.	.	CASSFQGMGSQPQHF	TGTGCCAGCAGTTTCCAGGGGATGGGGAGTCAGCCCCAGCATTTT
TRBV21-1	TRBJ1-5	.	.	CASSTTRLDSNSNQPQHF	TGTGCCAGCAGCACTACGCGCCTGGACAGCAATAGCAATCAGCCCCAGCATTTT
TRBV24-1	TRBJ2-3	.	TRBD2	CATSDPQPLAGTDTQYF	TGTGCCACCAGTGATCCTCAACCTCTAGCGGGCACAGATACGCAGTATTTT
TRBV27	TRBJ2-7	.	TRBD1	CASSLSSGTGSYEQYF	TGTGCCAGCAGTTTATCCTCCGGGACAGGGTCCTACGAGCAGTACTTC
TRBV6-5	TRBJ1-2	.	TRBD1	CASRNRGLGGYTF	TGTGCCAGCAGGAACAGGGGGTTGGGAGGCTACACCTTC
TRBV7-8	TRBJ1-1	.	.	CASSSAPVANTEAFF	TGTGCCAGCAGCTCCGCCCCGGTCGCGAACACTGAAGCTTTCTTT
TRBV5-1	TRBJ1-1	.	TRBD1	CASSLGQGSLGTEAFF	TGCGCCAGCAGCTTGGGACAGGGGTCCTTGGGGACTGAAGCTTTCTTT
TRBV10-3	TRBJ2-3	.	TRBD1	CAISEGVGQGVGTDTQYF	TGTGCCATCAGTGAAGGAGTGGGACAGGGTGTCGGCACAGATACGCAGTATTTT
TRBV7-2	TRBJ2-7	.	TRBD1	CASSQDRVVREQYF	TGTGCCAGCAGCCAGGACAGGGTAGTACGCGAGCAGTACTTC
TRBV11-2	TRBJ2-1	.	TRBD2	CASSLPHGTSGVNEQFF	TGTGCCAGCAGCTTACCCCACGGGACTAGCGGGGTGAATGAGCAGTTCTTC
TRBV2	TRBJ1-2	.	TRBD1	CASSEPRDRDSYGYTF	TGTGCCAGCAGTGAACCCCGGGACAGGGATTCCTATGGCTACACCTTC
TRBV6-5	TRBJ2-7	.	TRBD2	CASSPGLGPYEQYF	TGTGCCAGCAGTCCGGGACTAGGTCCCTACGAGCAGTACTTC
TRBV6-5	TRBJ1-1	.	.	CASPLFPHTEAFF	TGTGCCAGCCCCCTGTTCCCCCACACTGAAGCTTTCTTT
TRBV7-5	TRBJ2-1	.	.	CARSLGALPTYNEQFF	TGTGCCAGAAGCTTAGGAGCCCTACCTACCTACAATGAGCAGTTCTTC
TRBV4-3	TRBJ2-7	.	TRBD2	CASSLGLAAKMVYEQYF	TGCGCCAGCAGCCTGGGACTAGCGGCTAAAATGGTTTACGAGCAGTACTTC
TRBV10-1	TRBJ1-2	few	.	CASSDGSGYTF	TGCGCCAGCAGTGACGGGTCTGGCTACACCTTC
TRBV27	TRBJ1-1	.	.	CASRGVFGNTEAFF	TGTGCCAGCAGAGGGGTATTTGGGAACACTGAAGCTTTCTTT
TRBV11-2	TRBJ1-5	few	.	CASSFSGMDQPQHF	TGTGCCAGCAGCTTTTCGGGGATGGATCAGCCCCAGCATTTT
TRBV12-3/TRBV12-4	TRBJ1-1	.	.	CASSRQPVTEAFF	TGTGCCAGCAGTCGACAGCCCGTGACTGAAGCTTTCTTT
TRBV18	TRBJ2-1	.	.	CASSQGAGRTYNEQFF	TGTGCCAGCTCACAAGGGGCGGGAAGGACCTACAATGAGCAGTTCTTC
TRBV7-2	TRBJ1-6	.	TRBD1	CASSLEGQTNSPLHF	TGTGCCAGCAGCTTAGAGGGACAGACAAATTCACCCCTCCACTTT
TRBV29-1	TRBJ2-5	.	TRBD2	CSVDLRGTSDQETQYF	TGCAGCGTTGATCTACGGGGGACTAGCGACCAAGAGACCCAGTACTTC
TRBV12-3/TRBV12-4	TRBJ2-4	.	.	CASSLGGYIQYF	TGTGCCAGCAGTTTAGGCGGATACATTCAGTACTTC
TRBV13	TRBJ1-2	.	TRBD1	CASSSVTGGSYGYTF	TGTGCCAGCAGCTCAGTAACAGGGGGAAGCTATGGCTACACCTTC
TRBV5-6	TRBJ2-1	few	TRBD1	CASKRGRFLAYNEQFF	TGTGCCAGCAAGAGGGGGCGATTCCTAGCCTACAATGAGCAGTTCTTC
TRBV28	TRBJ1-2	.	TRBD1	CASSLEGGLGGYTF	TGTGCCAGCAGCTTGGAAGGGGGCTTGGGCGGCTACACCTTC
TRBV19	TRBJ1-1	.	TRBD1	CASSIAARQGPSSALF	TGTGCCAGTAGTATCGCAGCCCGACAGGGGCCTTCCTCGGCTCTCTTT
TRBV20-1	TRBJ2-3	once	.	CSASHPVLSTDTQYF	TGCAGTGCTAGTCATCCAGTTCTTAGCACAGATACGCAGTATTTT
TRBV7-2	TRBJ2-1	once	TRBD1	CASSLLPGQGVNEQFF	TGTGCCAGCAGCTTATTACCAGGACAGGGTGTTAATGAGCAGTTCTTC
TRBV5-1	TRBJ2-2	.	TRBD1	CASSIRTGGDTGELFF	TGCGCCAGCAGCATTCGGACAGGGGGCGACACCGGGGAGCTGTTTTTT
TRBV3-1/TRBV3-2	TRBJ1-1	.	.	CASSPDGVNTEAFF	TGTGCCAGCAGCCCCGACGGAGTGAACACTGAAGCTTTCTTT
TRBV7-2	TRBJ1-2	.	.	CASSWTEGGGYTF	TGTGCCAGCAGCTGGACAGAAGGAGGAGGCTACACCTTC
TRBV3-1/TRBV3-2	TRBJ1-2	.	.	CASSQGTAAWGYTF	TGTGCCAGCAGCCAAGGGACTGCCGCCTGGGGCTACACCTTC
TRBV3-1/TRBV3-2	TRBJ2-2	.	.	CASSPLVGEAQKNTGELFF	TGTGCCAGCAGCCCCCTCGTGGGGGAGGCACAGAAAAACACCGGGGAGCTGTTTTTT
TRBV16	TRBJ1-2	few	TRBD1	CASSLDRATGGKGYTF	TGTGCCAGCAGCCTCGACAGGGCGACAGGGGGAAAGGGCTACACCTTC
TRBV19	TRBJ1-1	.	.	CASSFRGNTEAFF	TGTGCCAGTAGCTTTAGAGGGAACACTGAAGCTTTCTTT
TRBV9	TRBJ2-7	.	TRBD2	CASSVDGRALDEQYF	TGTGCCAGCAGCGTAGACGGGAGGGCCCTAGACGAGCAGTACTTC
TRBV5-1	TRBJ2-3	.	TRBD1	CASSQDRTDTQYF	TGCGCCAGCAGCCAGGACAGGACAGATACGCAGTATTTT
TRBV18	TRBJ1-1	.	.	CASSPYRPENTEAFF	TGTGCCAGCTCACCATACAGGCCAGAGAACACTGAAGCTTTCTTT
TRBV10-3	TRBJ2-2	.	.	CAISESRGNTGELFF	TGTGCCATCAGTGAGTCGAGGGGGAATACCGGGGAGCTGTTTTTT